This is a list of T cell receptor beta chains from one sample in a study of identical twins. TCRdb re-called the 5' RACE reads through MiXCR, storing one row per CDR3 protein. Of 510,000 or so distinct CDR3 sequences in the sample, around 15% were seen once. These data were also filed under a second study, of yellow fever vaccine responses in identical twins.

The source material was CD4+ T cells sorted from blood. All receptors come from a woman under 30 in good health. CDR3s include the opening cysteine and the closing phenylalanine or tryptophan. Fields, in order: clone size, D gene, V gene, J gene, CDR3 DNA, CDR3 protein. A D gene is named only where the DNA matches it firmly. Clone size is given for some rows only: seen once, a few or many times, or a class if the clone is expanded.

clone size: many; D gene: -; V gene: TRBV12-3/TRBV12-4; J gene: TRBJ2-5; CDR3 DNA: TGTGCCAGCAGTTTAGCGGGTACCGGAGAGACCCAGTACTTC; CDR3 protein: CASSLAGTGETQYF
clone size: -; D gene: TRBD1; V gene: TRBV18; J gene: TRBJ2-1; CDR3 DNA: TGTGCCAGCTCTCGACAGGGCTACAATGAGCAGTTCTTC; CDR3 protein: CASSRQGYNEQFF
clone size: -; D gene: -; V gene: TRBV28; J gene: TRBJ1-5; CDR3 DNA: TGTGCCAGCAGTTTGGGTCGGGGGGGGAGCAATCAGCCCCAGCATTTT; CDR3 protein: CASSLGRGGSNQPQHF
clone size: -; D gene: -; V gene: TRBV20-1; J gene: TRBJ1-1; CDR3 DNA: TGCAGTGCTAGACCCGCAGGCGGGGGGCTGGTGAACACTGAAGCTTTCTTT; CDR3 protein: CSARPAGGGLVNTEAFF
clone size: many; D gene: TRBD1; V gene: TRBV12-3/TRBV12-4; J gene: TRBJ2-2; CDR3 DNA: TGTGCCAGCAGTCCGTCCGACAGGGACACCGGGGAGCTGTTTTTT; CDR3 protein: CASSPSDRDTGELFF
clone size: many; D gene: -; V gene: TRBV3-1; J gene: TRBJ2-7; CDR3 DNA: TGTGCCAGCAGTAACAACCCCGGGGTAACCTACGAGCAGTACTTC; CDR3 protein: CASSNNPGVTYEQYF
clone size: many; D gene: -; V gene: TRBV24-1; J gene: TRBJ2-2; CDR3 DNA: TGTGCCACCAGTGATTTGAGGGCCGGGGAGCTGTTTTTT; CDR3 protein: CATSDLRAGELFF
clone size: -; D gene: -; V gene: TRBV20-1; J gene: TRBJ2-7; CDR3 DNA: TGCAGTGCTAGTTTAGGGGTGTCCCGCGAGCAGTACTTC; CDR3 protein: CSASLGVSREQYF
clone size: -; D gene: TRBD1; V gene: TRBV5-1; J gene: TRBJ2-6; CDR3 DNA: TGCGCCAGCAGCTTGGAAGGACAGGGGGCTTCTGGGGCCAACGTCCTGACTTTC; CDR3 protein: CASSLEGQGASGANVLTF
clone size: -; D gene: TRBD1; V gene: TRBV12-3/TRBV12-4; J gene: TRBJ1-6; CDR3 DNA: TGTGCCAGCAGTCCGAGGGACAGGCCAAATTCACCCCTCCACTTT; CDR3 protein: CASSPRDRPNSPLHF
clone size: many; D gene: -; V gene: TRBV6-1; J gene: TRBJ1-2; CDR3 DNA: TGTGCCAGCAGTGAAGCGCTTGTAGTTTTTTATGGCTACACCTTC; CDR3 protein: CASSEALVVFYGYTF
clone size: few; D gene: TRBD2; V gene: TRBV5-5; J gene: TRBJ2-1; CDR3 DNA: TGTGCCAGCAGACAAGCGGGAGTTGACTACAATGAGCAGTTCTTC; CDR3 protein: CASRQAGVDYNEQFF
clone size: -; D gene: -; V gene: TRBV28; J gene: TRBJ2-7; CDR3 DNA: TGTGCCAGCAAGGCGGGAATCGACGAGCAGTACTTC; CDR3 protein: CASKAGIDEQYF
clone size: -; D gene: -; V gene: TRBV20-1; J gene: TRBJ2-1; CDR3 DNA: TGCAGTGTATATGGTTTGGGGTACAATGAGCAGTTCTTC; CDR3 protein: CSVYGLGYNEQFF
clone size: few; D gene: -; V gene: TRBV11-3; J gene: TRBJ2-4; CDR3 DNA: TGTGCCAGCGAGGGCCAACAGGCCCAAAACATTCAGTACTTC; CDR3 protein: CASEGQQAQNIQYF
clone size: -; D gene: TRBD2; V gene: TRBV5-1; J gene: TRBJ2-5; CDR3 DNA: TGCGCCAGCAGCTCGAGCGGGGCCCAAGAGACCCAGTACTTC; CDR3 protein: CASSSSGAQETQYF
clone size: few; D gene: -; V gene: TRBV27; J gene: TRBJ2-1; CDR3 DNA: TGTGCCAGCAGTTTAACCCCACCTCGATGGCCTTCCTACAATGAGCAGTTCTTC; CDR3 protein: CASSLTPPRWPSYNEQFF
clone size: few; D gene: TRBD2; V gene: TRBV20-1; J gene: TRBJ2-1; CDR3 DNA: TGCAGTGCTCCCTTTCGGCGCGGGAGCAATGAGCAGTTCTTC; CDR3 protein: CSAPFRRGSNEQFF
clone size: -; D gene: TRBD1; V gene: TRBV5-1; J gene: TRBJ2-1; CDR3 DNA: TGCGCCAGCAGGATTGGGACAGGGGACAATGAGCAGTTCTTC; CDR3 protein: CASRIGTGDNEQFF
clone size: many; D gene: -; V gene: TRBV12-3/TRBV12-4; J gene: TRBJ1-5; CDR3 DNA: TGTGCCAGCAGTTTGGCGGGGGCAGGTCAGCCCCAGCATTTT; CDR3 protein: CASSLAGAGQPQHF
clone size: few; D gene: -; V gene: TRBV20-1; J gene: TRBJ1-1; CDR3 DNA: TGCAGTGCTGGATCAGGGGCCGAAATTGAAGCTTTCTTT; CDR3 protein: CSAGSGAEIEAFF
clone size: -; D gene: TRBD2; V gene: TRBV5-1; J gene: TRBJ2-3; CDR3 DNA: TGCGCCAGCAGCTTGGCCGGACTAGTCGTCCCAGATACGCAGTATTTT; CDR3 protein: CASSLAGLVVPDTQYF
clone size: -; D gene: TRBD2; V gene: TRBV5-1; J gene: TRBJ2-1; CDR3 DNA: TGCGCCAGCAGCTTGGAGCGGGGGGGGAATGAGCAGTTCTTC; CDR3 protein: CASSLERGGNEQFF
clone size: -; D gene: -; V gene: TRBV7-8; J gene: TRBJ2-1; CDR3 DNA: TGTGCCAGCAGCCCGCTACTAGGAGATGAGCAGTTCTTC; CDR3 protein: CASSPLLGDEQFF
clone size: -; D gene: -; V gene: TRBV7-9; J gene: TRBJ1-1; CDR3 DNA: TGTGCCAGCAGCTTCCCAACGGACAGAAAAGCTTTCTTT; CDR3 protein: CASSFPTDRKAFF
clone size: few; D gene: TRBD1; V gene: TRBV5-1; J gene: TRBJ1-1; CDR3 DNA: TGCGCCAGCAGTTCCCGGGGCGGGACAGCGGGATGGACTGAAGCTTTCTTT; CDR3 protein: CASSSRGGTAGWTEAFF
clone size: -; D gene: -; V gene: TRBV2; J gene: TRBJ2-3; CDR3 DNA: TGTGCCAGCAGTGAAAGGGGCGGGCAGGGGTTTGGAGATACGCAGTATTTT; CDR3 protein: CASSERGGQGFGDTQYF
clone size: many; D gene: -; V gene: TRBV12-3/TRBV12-4; J gene: TRBJ2-7; CDR3 DNA: TGTGCCAGCAGTTTAGGCGGACTCGAGCAGTACTTC; CDR3 protein: CASSLGGLEQYF
clone size: -; D gene: -; V gene: TRBV10-3; J gene: TRBJ2-1; CDR3 DNA: TGTGCCATCAGTGAGTCTTCTGGATACAATGAGCAGTTCTTC; CDR3 protein: CAISESSGYNEQFF
clone size: -; D gene: TRBD1; V gene: TRBV10-3; J gene: TRBJ2-1; CDR3 DNA: TGTGCCATGGCCGGGACAGGCTCCTACAATGAGCAGTTCTTC; CDR3 protein: CAMAGTGSYNEQFF
clone size: -; D gene: TRBD2; V gene: TRBV20-1; J gene: TRBJ2-1; CDR3 DNA: TGCAGTGCTCAGGGGACTAGCGGGGCCCCCTCCTACAATGAGCAGTTCTTC; CDR3 protein: CSAQGTSGAPSYNEQFF
clone size: few; D gene: -; V gene: TRBV5-1; J gene: TRBJ2-3; CDR3 DNA: TGCGCCAGCAGCGGGCAGGGGTTAAGGGCAGATACGCAGTATTTT; CDR3 protein: CASSGQGLRADTQYF
clone size: few; D gene: -; V gene: TRBV7-9; J gene: TRBJ2-3; CDR3 DNA: TGTGCCAGCAGCCTATTCCTCCTCACGGAGGGCCCAGATACGCAGTATTTT; CDR3 protein: CASSLFLLTEGPDTQYF
clone size: -; D gene: TRBD1; V gene: TRBV10-3; J gene: TRBJ1-5; CDR3 DNA: TGTGCCATCAGTGAGGGGCTCGGACAGGCCTCGAGTCAGCCCCAGCATTTT; CDR3 protein: CAISEGLGQASSQPQHF
clone size: few; D gene: -; V gene: TRBV12-3/TRBV12-4; J gene: TRBJ1-1; CDR3 DNA: TGTGCCAGCAGTTTAGACAGTCTAAACCTTGAAGCTTTCTTT; CDR3 protein: CASSLDSLNLEAFF
clone size: -; D gene: TRBD2; V gene: TRBV6-5; J gene: TRBJ2-3; CDR3 DNA: TGTGCCAGCAGTTATGGTCTAGCGGGGGTCACGCGGGGGACAGATACGCAGTATTTT; CDR3 protein: CASSYGLAGVTRGTDTQYF
clone size: few; D gene: -; V gene: TRBV2; J gene: TRBJ2-5; CDR3 DNA: TGTGCCAGCAGTGTGACGGGACCCCTAGAGACCCAGTACTTC; CDR3 protein: CASSVTGPLETQYF
clone size: few; D gene: TRBD2; V gene: TRBV28; J gene: TRBJ2-1; CDR3 DNA: TGTGCCAGCAGTCCAGCGGGAGATGGGAATGAGCAGTTCTTC; CDR3 protein: CASSPAGDGNEQFF
clone size: -; D gene: TRBD2; V gene: TRBV10-2; J gene: TRBJ2-7; CDR3 DNA: TGCGCCAGCAGTTCTCTAGCGGGAGGGCTCTACGAGCAGTACTTC; CDR3 protein: CASSSLAGGLYEQYF
clone size: few; D gene: -; V gene: TRBV12-3/TRBV12-4; J gene: TRBJ2-2; CDR3 DNA: TGTGCCAGCAGTTTTACAGGCGGGCGCTTAGGGGAGCTGTTTTTT; CDR3 protein: CASSFTGGRLGELFF
clone size: few; D gene: -; V gene: TRBV3-1; J gene: TRBJ2-7; CDR3 DNA: TGTGCCAGCAGCCAGACGAACGGCGAGCAGTACTTC; CDR3 protein: CASSQTNGEQYF
clone size: many; D gene: TRBD2; V gene: TRBV20-1; J gene: TRBJ2-1; CDR3 DNA: TGCAGTGCTTCTGGAAGGACTAGAGGCAATGAGCAGTTCTTC; CDR3 protein: CSASGRTRGNEQFF
clone size: -; D gene: -; V gene: TRBV11-3; J gene: TRBJ2-3; CDR3 DNA: TGTGCCAGCAGCCCCGGGGTGGGCCGGAAGACCGATACGCAGTATTTT; CDR3 protein: CASSPGVGRKTDTQYF
clone size: few; D gene: -; V gene: TRBV6-2/TRBV6-3; J gene: TRBJ1-5; CDR3 DNA: TGTGCCAGCAGTTACGGCAACAATCAGCCCCAGCATTTT; CDR3 protein: CASSYGNNQPQHF
clone size: few; D gene: -; V gene: TRBV7-9; J gene: TRBJ1-1; CDR3 DNA: TGTGCCACCCTAGCAGCGGGGGTCACTGAAGCTTTCTTT; CDR3 protein: CATLAAGVTEAFF
clone size: -; D gene: TRBD1; V gene: TRBV12-3/TRBV12-4; J gene: TRBJ2-7; CDR3 DNA: TGTGCCAGCAGTACCACAGGGGGAAACGAGCAGTACTTC; CDR3 protein: CASSTTGGNEQYF
clone size: -; D gene: -; V gene: TRBV9; J gene: TRBJ2-2; CDR3 DNA: TGTGCCAGCAGCGCCCAAGCGCCGAGCACCTACACCGGGGAGCTGTTTTTT; CDR3 protein: CASSAQAPSTYTGELFF
clone size: -; D gene: TRBD1; V gene: TRBV5-1; J gene: TRBJ2-1; CDR3 DNA: TGCGCCAGCAGCATGTCGAAATGGACAGGGGCCGGGACCACTTACAATGAGCAGTTCTTC; CDR3 protein: CASSMSKWTGAGTTYNEQFF